This TCR beta chain was obtained from a study of T cells in Graves' hyperthyroidism and ophthalmopathy. Findings of the study overall: Researchers found most expanded thyroid clonotypes above 0.001 in blood as well.

V lost 5 bases to trimming and J lost 2 bases; unmatched junction nucleotides: 7. The CDR3 loop spans 15 amino acids. CDR1 and CDR2 from the germline V gene are DFQATT and SNEGSKA (reference sequence). The patients, who ranged from 18 to 65 in age, presented with newly diagnosed hyperthyroidism lasting under 2 months. Any patient presenting with uncontrolled infection, other autoimmune disease, pregnancy or lactation was left out. This clonotype came up many times. As yet, its antigen is unknown. Amplification targeted TCR beta CDR3 regions from RNA transcripts. TCR CDR3 underwent first-round RT-PCR with the HTBI primer set. TCRdb re-called the multiplex PCR reads with MiXCR, one entry per CDR3 protein. Here the sample spans fewer than 300,000 distinct CDR3 sequences, under 30% being singletons.

Input material: blood. The chain joins TRBV20-1 to TRBJ2-4; 9 positions match TRBD1. This TCR derives from a man aged 40-55 years with Graves' hyperthyroidism that later progressed to Graves' ophthalmopathy. The CDR3 DNA reads as TGCAGTGCTCAGGACAGGGGAGTTCCCAAAAACATTCAGTACTTC. It encodes CSAQDRGVPKNIQYF.